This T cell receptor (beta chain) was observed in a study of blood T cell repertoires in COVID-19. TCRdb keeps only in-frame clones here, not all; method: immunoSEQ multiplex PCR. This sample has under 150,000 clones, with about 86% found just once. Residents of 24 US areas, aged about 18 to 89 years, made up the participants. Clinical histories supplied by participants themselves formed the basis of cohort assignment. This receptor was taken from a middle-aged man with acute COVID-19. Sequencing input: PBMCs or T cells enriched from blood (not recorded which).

In DNA form, the CDR3 reads TGTGCCAGTAGCACGGGGACAGGGGTAACCGGGGAGCTGTTTTTT. This codes for CASSTGTGVTGELFF. The chain carries TRBV19 and TRBJ2-2, with 10 positions matching TRBD1. Germline loops: CDR1 LNHDA, CDR2 SQIVND (reference sequence). The CDR3 is made up of 15 amino acids. The trim removed 6 bases at V and 5 bases at J, leaving 6 bases unmatched.